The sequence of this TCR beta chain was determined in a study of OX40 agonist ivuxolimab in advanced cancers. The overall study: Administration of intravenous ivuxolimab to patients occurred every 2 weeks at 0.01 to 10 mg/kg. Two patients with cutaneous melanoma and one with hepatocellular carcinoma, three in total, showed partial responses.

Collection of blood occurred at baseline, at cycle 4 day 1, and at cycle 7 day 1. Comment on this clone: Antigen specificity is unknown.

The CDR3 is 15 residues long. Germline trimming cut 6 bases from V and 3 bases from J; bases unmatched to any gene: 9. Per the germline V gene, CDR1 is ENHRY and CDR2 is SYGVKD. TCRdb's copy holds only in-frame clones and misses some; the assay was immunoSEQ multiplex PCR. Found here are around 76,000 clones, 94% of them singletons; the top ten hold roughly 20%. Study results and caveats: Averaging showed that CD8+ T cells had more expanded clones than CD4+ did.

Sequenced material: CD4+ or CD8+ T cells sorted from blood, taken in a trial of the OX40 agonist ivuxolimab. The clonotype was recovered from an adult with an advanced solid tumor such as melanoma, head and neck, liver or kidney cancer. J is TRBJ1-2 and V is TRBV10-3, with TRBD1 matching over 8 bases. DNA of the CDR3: TGTGCCATCAGCGACCTGACAGGGGTGGACTATGGCTACACCTTC. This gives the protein CAISDLTGVDYGYTF.